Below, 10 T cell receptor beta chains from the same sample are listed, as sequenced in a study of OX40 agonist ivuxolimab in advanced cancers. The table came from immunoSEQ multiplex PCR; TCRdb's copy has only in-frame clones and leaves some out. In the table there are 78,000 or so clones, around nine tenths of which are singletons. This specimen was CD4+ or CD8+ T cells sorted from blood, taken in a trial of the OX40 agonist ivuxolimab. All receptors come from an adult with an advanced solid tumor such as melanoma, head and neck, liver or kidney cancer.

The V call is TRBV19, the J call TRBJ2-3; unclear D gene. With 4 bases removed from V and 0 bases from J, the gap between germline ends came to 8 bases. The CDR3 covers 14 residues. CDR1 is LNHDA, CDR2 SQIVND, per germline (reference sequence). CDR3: CASSSSASTDTQYF. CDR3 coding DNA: TGTGCCAGTAGTAGTTCCGCTAGCACAGATACGCAGTATTTT. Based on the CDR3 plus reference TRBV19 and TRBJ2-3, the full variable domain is DGGITQSPKYLFRKEGQNVTLSCEQNLNHDAMYWYRQDPGQGLRLIYYSQIVNDFQKGDIAEGYSVSREKKESFPLTVTSAQKNPTAFYLCASSSSASTDTQYFGPGTRLTVL.

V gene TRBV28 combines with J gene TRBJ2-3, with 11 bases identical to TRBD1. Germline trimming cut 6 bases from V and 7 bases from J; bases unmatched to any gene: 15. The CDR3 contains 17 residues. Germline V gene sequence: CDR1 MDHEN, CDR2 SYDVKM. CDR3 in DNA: TGTGCCAGCAGCACCTTGGGGACAGGGGGATATGGTAATACGCAGTATTTT. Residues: CASSTLGTGGYGNTQYF.

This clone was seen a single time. The CDR3 loop is CASSRDSNQPQHF. In DNA, the CDR3 is TGTGCCAGCAGCCGGGACAGCAATCAGCCCCAGCATTTT. The rearrangement joins TRBV7-9 to TRBJ1-5, with D possibly TRBD1 on 5 matching bases. Germline lookup yields CDR1 SEHNR and CDR2 FQNEAQ (reference sequence). The V and J ends lost 5 bases and 1 base respectively, with 6 bases between them. This CDR3 comprises 13 residues. The full variable domain, in which reference TRBV7-9 and TRBJ1-5 provide the parts outside the CDR3, is DTGVSQNPRHKITKRGQNVTFRCDPISEHNRLYWYRQTLGQGPEFLTYFQNEAQLEKSRLLSDRFSAERPKGSFSTLEIQRTEQGDSAMYLCASSRDSNQPQHFGDGTRLSIL.

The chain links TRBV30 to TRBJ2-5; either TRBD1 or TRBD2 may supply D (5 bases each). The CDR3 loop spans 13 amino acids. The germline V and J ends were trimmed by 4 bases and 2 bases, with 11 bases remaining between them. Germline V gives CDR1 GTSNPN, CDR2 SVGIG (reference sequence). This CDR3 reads CAWTGPLQETQYF. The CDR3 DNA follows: TGTGCCTGGACGGGACCTTTGCAAGAGACCCAGTACTTC.

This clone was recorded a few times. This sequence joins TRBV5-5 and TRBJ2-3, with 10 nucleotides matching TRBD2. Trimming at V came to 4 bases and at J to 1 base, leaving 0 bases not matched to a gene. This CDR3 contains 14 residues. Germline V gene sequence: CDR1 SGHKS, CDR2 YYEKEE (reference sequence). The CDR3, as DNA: TGTGCCAGCAGCGGACTAGCGGGCACAGATACGCAGTATTTT. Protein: CASSGLAGTDTQYF.

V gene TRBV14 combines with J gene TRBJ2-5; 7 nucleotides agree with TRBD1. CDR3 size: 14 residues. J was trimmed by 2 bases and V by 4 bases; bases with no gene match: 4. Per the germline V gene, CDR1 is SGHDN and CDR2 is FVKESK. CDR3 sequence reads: CASSLRTGQETQYF. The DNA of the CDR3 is TGTGCCAGCAGCCTTAGGACAGGACAAGAGACCCAGTACTTC.

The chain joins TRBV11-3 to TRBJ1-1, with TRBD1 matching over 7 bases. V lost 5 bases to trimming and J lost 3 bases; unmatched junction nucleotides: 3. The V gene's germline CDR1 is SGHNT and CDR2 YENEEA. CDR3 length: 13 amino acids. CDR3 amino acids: CASSRGTDTEAFF. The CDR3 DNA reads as TGTGCCAGCAGCCGCGGGACAGACACTGAAGCTTTCTTT.

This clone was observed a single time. Here the CDR3 reads CASSSGLGSYEQYF. DNA for the CDR3: TGTGCCAGCAGCTCGGGACTAGGCTCCTACGAGCAGTACTTC. The rearrangement links TRBV5-6 to TRBJ2-7; 8 nucleotides line up with TRBD2. The CDR3 is 14 residues long. The trim removed 3 bases at V and 0 bases at J, leaving 2 bases unmatched. Germline V gene lookup returns CDR1 SGHDT and CDR2 YYEEEE.

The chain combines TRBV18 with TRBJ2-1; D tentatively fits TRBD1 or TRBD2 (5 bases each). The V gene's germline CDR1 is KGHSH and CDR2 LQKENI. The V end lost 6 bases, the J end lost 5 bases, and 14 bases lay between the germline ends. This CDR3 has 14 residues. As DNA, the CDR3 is TGTGCCAGCTCCAAGCCGGGGCGGGACAATGAGCAGTTCTTC. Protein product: CASSKPGRDNEQFF.

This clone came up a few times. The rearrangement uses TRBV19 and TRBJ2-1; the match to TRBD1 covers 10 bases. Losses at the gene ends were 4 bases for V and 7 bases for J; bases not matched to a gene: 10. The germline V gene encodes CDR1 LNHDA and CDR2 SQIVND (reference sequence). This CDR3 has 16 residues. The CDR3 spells CASSTTGGLTGNEQFF. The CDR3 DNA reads TGTGCCAGTAGTACGACAGGGGGCTTGACGGGGAATGAGCAGTTCTTC.